This TCR beta chain was identified during a study of blood T cell repertoires in COVID-19. Study background: The analysed material was cDNA or gDNA that came from T cells, B-cell-depleted T cells, or PBMCs.

V gave up 7 bases and J gave up 0 bases, with 20 bases separating them. This CDR3 comprises 16 residues. From germline, CDR1 is SGHRS and CDR2 YFSETQ. Clones were sequenced by immunoSEQ multiplex PCR, and TCRdb holds only the in-frame ones, with some missing. This table holds over 250,000 clones, 89% found once. Input material: peripheral blood. The sequence was obtained from a man aged 50-60 years with acute or convalescent COVID-19. V usage is TRBV5-1 and J usage is TRBJ2-7, with a weak D call TRBD1 (6 bases). The CDR3 sequence: CASGYSTAGDSYEQYF. The CDR3 region has the DNA TGCGCCAGCGGCTACTCTACGGCAGGGGACTCCTACGAGCAGTACTTC.